This TCR beta chain was sequenced in a study of cytomegalovirus exposure and HLA in healthy donors. In the PCR, 60 Vbeta and 13 Jbeta primers were used. Sequencing was performed with immunoSEQ multiplex PCR; in TCRdb, only in-frame clones are kept and a portion is missing. The repertoire holds about 170,000 clones, with 75% to 85% as singletons. The germline V and J ends were trimmed by 6 bases and 0 bases, with 15 bases remaining between them. CDR1 and CDR2 (germline): MDHEN, SYDVKM. The CDR3 runs 16 residues. The chain has TRBV28 and TRBJ2-1, with D possibly TRBD1 on 5 matching bases. The origin of this receptor is a woman between 45 and 60 years old in good health and CMV-seronegative. Sequencing was carried out using PBMCs. DNA of the CDR3: TGTGCCAGCAGCCCCCACAGGCTTAGCTCCTACAATGAGCAGTTCTTC. Translated: CASSPHRLSSYNEQFF.